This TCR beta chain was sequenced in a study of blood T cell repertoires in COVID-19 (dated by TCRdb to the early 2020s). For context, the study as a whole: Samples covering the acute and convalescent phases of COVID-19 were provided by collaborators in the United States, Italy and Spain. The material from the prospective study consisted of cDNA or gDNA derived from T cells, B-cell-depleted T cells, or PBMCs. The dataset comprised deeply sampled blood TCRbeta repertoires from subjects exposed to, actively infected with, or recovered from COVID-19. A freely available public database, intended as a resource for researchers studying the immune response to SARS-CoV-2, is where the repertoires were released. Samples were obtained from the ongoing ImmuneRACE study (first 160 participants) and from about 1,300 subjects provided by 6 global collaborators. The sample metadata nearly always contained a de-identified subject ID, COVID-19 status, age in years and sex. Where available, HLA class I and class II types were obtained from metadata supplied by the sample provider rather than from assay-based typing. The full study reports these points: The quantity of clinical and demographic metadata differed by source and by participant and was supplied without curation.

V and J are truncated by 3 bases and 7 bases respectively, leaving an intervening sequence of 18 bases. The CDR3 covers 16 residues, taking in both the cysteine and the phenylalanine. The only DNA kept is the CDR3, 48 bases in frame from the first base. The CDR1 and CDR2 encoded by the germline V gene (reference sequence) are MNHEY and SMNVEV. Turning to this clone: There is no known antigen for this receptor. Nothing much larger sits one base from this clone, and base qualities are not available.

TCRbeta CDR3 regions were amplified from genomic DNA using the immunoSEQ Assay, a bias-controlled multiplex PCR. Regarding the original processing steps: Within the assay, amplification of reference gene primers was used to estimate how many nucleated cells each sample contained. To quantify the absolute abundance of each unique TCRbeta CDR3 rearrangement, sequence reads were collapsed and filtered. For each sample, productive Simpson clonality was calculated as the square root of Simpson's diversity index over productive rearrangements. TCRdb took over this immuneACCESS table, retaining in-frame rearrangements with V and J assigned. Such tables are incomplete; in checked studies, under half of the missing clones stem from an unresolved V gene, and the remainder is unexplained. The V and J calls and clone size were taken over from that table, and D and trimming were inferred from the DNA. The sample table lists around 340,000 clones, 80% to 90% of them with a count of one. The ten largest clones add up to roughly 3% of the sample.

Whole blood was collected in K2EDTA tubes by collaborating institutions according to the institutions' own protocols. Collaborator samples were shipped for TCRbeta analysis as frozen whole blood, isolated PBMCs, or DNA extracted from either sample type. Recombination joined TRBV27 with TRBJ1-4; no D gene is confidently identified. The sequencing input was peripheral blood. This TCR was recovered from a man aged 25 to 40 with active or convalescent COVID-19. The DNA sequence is TGTGCCAGCAGTTTGGGTGTCAGGCCTCGGGGTGAAAAACTGTTTTTT. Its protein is CASSLGVRPRGEKLFF.